The rows below give T cell receptor beta chains drawn from one sample of a study of cytomegalovirus exposure and HLA in healthy donors. Assay: immunoSEQ multiplex PCR; the TCRdb copy retains only in-frame clones and omits some. Here the sample spans 95,000 to 100,000 clones, about 74% being singletons. Sequenced material: PBMCs. Receptor source: a man in his 60s in good health and CMV-seropositive. Each CDR3 is given with its conserved first and last residue. D genes are given only for firm matches. Rows give clone size only sometimes, using once, few, many, or a class for an expanded clone.

size,J,D,length,V,CDR3,DNA
few,TRBJ1-5,NA,12,TRBV6-1,CARRQANQPQHF,TGTGCCCGTAGACAGGCCAATCAGCCCCAGCATTTT
NA,TRBJ1-6,NA,16,TRBV4-1,CASSQVRGAFGSPLHF,TGCGCCAGCAGCCAAGTACGGGGGGCCTTCGGTTCACCCCTCCACTTT
NA,TRBJ2-5,TRBD2,17,TRBV2,CASNTGSSGGYRETQYF,TGTGCCAGCAATACTGGTAGTAGCGGGGGATATCGGGAGACCCAGTACTTC
few,TRBJ2-1,TRBD2,14,TRBV4-3,CASSLTSGAHEQFF,TGCGCCAGCAGCCTAACTAGCGGGGCCCATGAGCAGTTCTTC
NA,TRBJ2-7,NA,15,TRBV7-6,CASSSKKFSSYEQYF,TGTGCCAGCAGCTCAAAGAAATTCAGCTCCTACGAGCAGTACTTC
NA,TRBJ1-1,NA,13,TRBV19,CASHRFPNTEAFF,TGTGCCAGCCACAGATTCCCGAACACTGAAGCTTTCTTT
NA,TRBJ2-1,NA,11,TRBV7-9,CASSLTDEQFF,TGTGCCAGCAGCTTGACTGATGAGCAGTTCTTC
NA,TRBJ1-2,TRBD1,14,TRBV27,CASSLGTGGNGYTF,TGTGCCAGCAGCCTGGGGACAGGGGGGAATGGCTACACCTTC
NA,TRBJ2-5,TRBD2,13,TRBV30,CASRLAGLRAQYF,TGTGCCTCCCGACTAGCCGGGTTGAGGGCCCAGTACTTC
NA,TRBJ2-7,NA,13,TRBV19,CASSMLGAREQYF,TGTGCCAGTAGTATGTTGGGGGCGCGGGAGCAGTACTTC
few,TRBJ2-1,NA,12,TRBV5-6,CASSPGLNEQFF,TGTGCCAGCAGCCCAGGACTAAATGAGCAGTTCTTC
NA,TRBJ2-5,TRBD2,16,TRBV5-1,CASSSRGGGNQETQYF,TGCGCCAGCTCCTCCCGCGGCGGGGGAAACCAAGAGACCCAGTACTTC
NA,TRBJ2-2,TRBD1,15,TRBV27,CASSSTPTGAGELFF,TGTGCCAGCAGTTCCACGCCGACAGGGGCCGGGGAGCTGTTTTTT
NA,TRBJ2-5,NA,16,TRBV4-3,CASSQDLGGQRETQYF,TGCGCCAGCAGCCAAGATCTGGGGGGGCAACGGGAGACCCAGTACTTC
NA,TRBJ2-3,TRBD2,15,TRBV6-4,CASSRTSGGTDTQYF,TGTGCCAGCAGCCGGACTAGCGGGGGCACAGATACGCAGTATTTT
NA,TRBJ1-2,TRBD1,14,TRBV5-1,CASSPGQELYGYTF,TGCGCCAGCAGCCCGGGACAGGAGCTCTATGGCTACACCTTC
NA,TRBJ2-7,NA,12,TRBV7-9,CASSLQGYEQYF,TGTGCCAGCAGCTTACAGGGCTACGAGCAGTACTTC
NA,TRBJ1-2,TRBD1,13,TRBV6-1,CASRGTGPYGYTF,TGTGCCAGCAGGGGGACAGGGCCCTATGGCTACACCTTC
NA,TRBJ2-3,NA,16,TRBV9,CASSSVQPGGTDTQYF,TGTGCCAGCAGCTCCGTACAGCCAGGGGGCACAGATACGCAGTATTTT
NA,TRBJ1-6,NA,13,TRBV7-6,CASSLDLDSPLHF,TGTGCCAGCAGCTTAGATTTAGATTCACCCCTCCACTTT
NA,TRBJ1-5,TRBD1,16,TRBV10-2,CASSEGDRMSNQPQHF,TGCGCCAGCAGTGAGGGGGACAGGATGTCGAATCAGCCCCAGCATTTT
NA,TRBJ2-2,NA,16,TRBV9,CASSVAGLVNTGELFF,TGTGCCAGCAGCGTAGCAGGGTTAGTCAACACCGGGGAGCTGTTTTTT
NA,TRBJ1-5,NA,14,TRBV6-6,CASSYLGGQQPQHF,TGTGCCAGCAGTTACTTAGGGGGACAACAGCCCCAGCATTTT
once,TRBJ1-2,NA,17,TRBV9,CASSVGRLGGRDGGYTF,TGTGCCAGCAGCGTAGGTCGGTTGGGGGGGCGTGATGGGGGCTACACCTTC
NA,TRBJ2-3,NA,18,TRBV11-3,CASSFTGPNEGGTDTQYF,TGTGCCAGCAGCTTTACGGGTCCAAACGAAGGGGGCACAGATACGCAGTATTTT
NA,TRBJ2-2,NA,19,TRBV7-2,CASSHRGRTLYANTGELFF,TGTGCCAGCAGTCACCGCGGCAGGACTTTGTACGCGAACACCGGGGAGCTGTTTTTT
NA,TRBJ1-1,TRBD1,15,TRBV5-6,CASRDTGTGRTEAFF,TGTGCCAGCAGGGACACCGGGACAGGGCGAACTGAAGCTTTCTTT
NA,TRBJ1-5,NA,13,TRBV7-2,CASSSGLRQPQHF,TGTGCCAGCAGCTCGGGACTCCGTCAGCCCCAGCATTTT
NA,TRBJ1-1,NA,14,TRBV30,CAWSPIGAAGSAFF,TGTGCCTGGAGTCCCATTGGGGCGGCGGGGTCGGCTTTCTTT
NA,TRBJ2-3,NA,15,TRBV5-1,CASSLRPGRVDTQYF,TGCGCCAGCAGCTTGAGGCCCGGCAGGGTAGATACGCAGTATTTT
NA,TRBJ1-6,NA,16,TRBV7-8,CASSLGPQQPSSPLHF,TGTGCCAGCAGCTTAGGTCCCCAACAGCCCTCTTCACCCCTCCACTTT
NA,TRBJ1-6,TRBD1,15,TRBV4-1,CASSPDRAFGSPLHF,TGCGCCAGCAGCCCGGACAGGGCTTTCGGTTCACCCCTCCACTTT